This T cell receptor (beta chain) emerged from a study of T cell repertoires in cytomegalovirus infection. As for the study in general: Public TCR beta signatures indicated both CMV infection and matching HLA type.

Via MiXCR, TCRdb re-called the reads, giving one row per CDR3 protein. The sample gives about 460,000 distinct CDR3 sequences, roughly 12% of which show up once; roughly 10% is in the top ten. This clonotype has ten or more counts. Its antigen remains unknown. Study observations and caveats: Ex vivo responses were dominated by HLA-C-restricted CMV-specific TCR beta clonotypes.

Germline assignment: CDR1 MNHEY and CDR2 SMNVEV (reference sequence). The CDR3 spans 12 residues. Trimming took 5 bases from V and 5 from J, leaving 9 bases between them. This rearrangement joins TRBV27 to TRBJ2-5, with D perhaps matching TRBD1 (6 bases). This receptor was identified in a human donor in good health (CMV status not recorded). Some clones in this sample may be carry-over from other donors' samples. The sequenced material came from PBMCs. CDR3 sequence: CASSGTGETQYF. The CDR3 DNA sequence: TGTGCCAGCAGTGGAACAGGGGAGACCCAGTACTTC.